This T cell receptor (beta chain) was identified during a study of OX40 agonist ivuxolimab in advanced cancers. TCRdb's table, derived via immunoSEQ multiplex PCR, lists solely in-frame clones and lacks some. In the table there are 95,000 to 110,000 clones, roughly 90% of which are singletons. The CDR3 consists of 13 residues. The ends lost 4 bases at V and 7 bases at J; junction bases unmatched: 6. Germline CDR1 SGHVS, CDR2 FQNEAQ. A single count supports this clone. Its target is not known. Systemic immunosuppression or a history of autoimmune disease excluded patients. Findings and limits, study-wide: Average numbers of expanded clones were greater in CD8+ T cells than in CD4+.

The genes are TRBV7-8 and TRBJ1-1; TRBD1 matches at 7 bases. This TCR was recovered from an adult with an advanced solid tumor such as melanoma, head and neck, liver or kidney cancer. This specimen was CD4+ or CD8+ T cells sorted from blood, taken in a trial of the OX40 agonist ivuxolimab. The CDR3 region has the DNA TGTGCCAGCAGCTCCCTACAGGGGATTGAAGCTTTCTTT. As protein: CASSSLQGIEAFF.